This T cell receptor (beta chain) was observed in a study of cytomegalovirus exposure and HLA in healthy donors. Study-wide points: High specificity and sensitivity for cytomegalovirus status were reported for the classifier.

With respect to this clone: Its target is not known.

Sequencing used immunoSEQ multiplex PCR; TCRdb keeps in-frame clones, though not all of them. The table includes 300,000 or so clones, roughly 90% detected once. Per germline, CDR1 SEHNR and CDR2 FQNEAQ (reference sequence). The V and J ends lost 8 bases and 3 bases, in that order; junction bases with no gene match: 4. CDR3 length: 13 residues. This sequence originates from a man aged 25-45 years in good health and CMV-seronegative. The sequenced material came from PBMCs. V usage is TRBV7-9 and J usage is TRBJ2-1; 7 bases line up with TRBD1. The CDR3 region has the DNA TGTGCCAGCGGGACAGCCAGCTACAATGAGCAGTTCTTC. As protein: CASGTASYNEQFF.